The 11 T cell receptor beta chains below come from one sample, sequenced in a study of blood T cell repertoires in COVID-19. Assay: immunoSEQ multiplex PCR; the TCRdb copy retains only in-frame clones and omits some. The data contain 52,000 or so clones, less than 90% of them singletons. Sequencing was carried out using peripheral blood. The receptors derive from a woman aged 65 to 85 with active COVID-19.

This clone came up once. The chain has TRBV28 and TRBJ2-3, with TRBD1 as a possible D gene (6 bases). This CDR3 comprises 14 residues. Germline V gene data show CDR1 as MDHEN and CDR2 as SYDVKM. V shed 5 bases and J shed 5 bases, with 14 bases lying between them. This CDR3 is CASSPQQGLDTQYF. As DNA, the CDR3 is TGTGCCAGCAGTCCCCAACAGGGATTAGATACGCAGTATTTT.

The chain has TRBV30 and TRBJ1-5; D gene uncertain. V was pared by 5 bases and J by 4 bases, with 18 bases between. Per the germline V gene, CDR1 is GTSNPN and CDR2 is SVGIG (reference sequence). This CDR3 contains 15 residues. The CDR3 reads CAWGGGQTENQPQHF. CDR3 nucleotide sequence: TGTGCCTGGGGCGGAGGGCAGACCGAAAATCAGCCCCAGCATTTT.

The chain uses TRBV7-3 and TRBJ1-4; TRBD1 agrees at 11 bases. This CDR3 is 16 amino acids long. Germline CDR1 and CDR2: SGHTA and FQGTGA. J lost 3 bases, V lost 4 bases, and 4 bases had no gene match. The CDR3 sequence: CASSSDRGQANEKLFF. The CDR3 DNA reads TGTGCCAGCAGCTCGGACAGGGGGCAGGCTAATGAAAAACTGTTTTTT.

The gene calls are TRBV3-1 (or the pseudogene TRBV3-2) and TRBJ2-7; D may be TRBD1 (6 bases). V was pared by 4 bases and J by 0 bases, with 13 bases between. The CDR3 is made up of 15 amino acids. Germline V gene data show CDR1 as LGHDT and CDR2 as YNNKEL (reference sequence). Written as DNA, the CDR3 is TGTGCCAGCAGCCTGAGGGTAGGGGGCTCCTACGAGCAGTACTTC. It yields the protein CASSLRVGGSYEQYF.

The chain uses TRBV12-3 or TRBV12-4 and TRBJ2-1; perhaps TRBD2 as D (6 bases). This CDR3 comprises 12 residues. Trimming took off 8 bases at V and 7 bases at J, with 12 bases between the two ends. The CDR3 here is CASRTAGNEQFF. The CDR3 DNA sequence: TGTGCCAGCCGTACGGCGGGAAATGAGCAGTTCTTC.

CDR3 loop: CASSLGPDIETQYF. The CDR3, as DNA: TGTGCCAGCAGTTTAGGCCCCGATATAGAGACCCAGTACTTC. The chain joins TRBV28 to TRBJ2-5; no clear D gene. CDR1 and CDR2 from the germline V gene are MDHEN and SYDVKM. V was pared by 2 bases and J by 4 bases, with 11 bases between. The CDR3 consists of 14 residues.

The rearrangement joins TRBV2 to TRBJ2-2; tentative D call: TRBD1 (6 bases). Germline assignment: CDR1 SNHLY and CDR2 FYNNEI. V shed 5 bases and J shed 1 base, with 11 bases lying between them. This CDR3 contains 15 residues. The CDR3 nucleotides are TGTGCCAGCAGTTCTCAGGGGAAGAACACCGGGGAGCTGTTTTTT. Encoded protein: CASSSQGKNTGELFF. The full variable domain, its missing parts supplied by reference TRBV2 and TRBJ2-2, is EPEVTQTPSHQVTQMGQEVILRCVPISNHLYFYWYRQILGQKVEFLVSFYNNEISEKSEIFDDQFSVERPDGSNFTLKIRSTKLEDSAMYFCASSSQGKNTGELFFGEGSRLTVL.

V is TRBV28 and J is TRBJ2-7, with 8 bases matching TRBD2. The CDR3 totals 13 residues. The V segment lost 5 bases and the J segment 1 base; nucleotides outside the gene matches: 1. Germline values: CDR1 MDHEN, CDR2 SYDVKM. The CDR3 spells CASSRGGSYEQYF. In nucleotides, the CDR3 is TGTGCCAGCAGTCGGGGGGGGTCCTACGAGCAGTACTTC.

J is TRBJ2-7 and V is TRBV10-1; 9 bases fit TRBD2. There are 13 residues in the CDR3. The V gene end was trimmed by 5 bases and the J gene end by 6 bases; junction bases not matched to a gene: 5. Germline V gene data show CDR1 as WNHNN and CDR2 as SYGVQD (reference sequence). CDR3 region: CASSLSGSGEQYF. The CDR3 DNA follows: TGCGCCAGCAGTCTTAGCGGGAGTGGCGAGCAGTACTTC.

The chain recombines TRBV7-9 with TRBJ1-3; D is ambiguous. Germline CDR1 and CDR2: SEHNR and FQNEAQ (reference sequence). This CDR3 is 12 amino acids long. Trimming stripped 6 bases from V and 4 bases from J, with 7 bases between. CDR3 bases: TGTGCCAGCAGACCCAGGGGAAACACCATATATTTT. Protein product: CASRPRGNTIYF.

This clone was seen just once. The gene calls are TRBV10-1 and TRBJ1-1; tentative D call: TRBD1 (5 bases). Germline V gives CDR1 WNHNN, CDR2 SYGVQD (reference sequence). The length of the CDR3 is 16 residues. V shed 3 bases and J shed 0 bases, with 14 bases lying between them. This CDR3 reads CASSDKTDLLNTEAFF. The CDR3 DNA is TGCGCCAGCAGTGATAAGACAGATCTTTTGAACACTGAAGCTTTCTTT.